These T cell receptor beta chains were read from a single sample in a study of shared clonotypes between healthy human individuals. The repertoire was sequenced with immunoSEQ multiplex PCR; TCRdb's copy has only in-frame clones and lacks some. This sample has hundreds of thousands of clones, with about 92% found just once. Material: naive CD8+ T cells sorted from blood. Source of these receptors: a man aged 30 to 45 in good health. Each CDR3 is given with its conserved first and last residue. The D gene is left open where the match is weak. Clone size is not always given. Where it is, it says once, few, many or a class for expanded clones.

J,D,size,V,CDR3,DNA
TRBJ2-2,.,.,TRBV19,CASSYGVLNTGELFF,TGTGCCAGTAGTTACGGGGTTTTGAACACCGGGGAGCTGTTTTTT
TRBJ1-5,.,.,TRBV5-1,CASSLSRVPSVNQPQHF,TGCGCCAGCAGCTTGAGCAGGGTACCTTCCGTGAATCAGCCCCAGCATTTT
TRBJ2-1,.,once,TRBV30,CAWSVYRRFF,TGTGCCTGGAGTGTCTATAGACGGTTCTTC
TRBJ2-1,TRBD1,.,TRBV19,CASSEFDRAGRQFF,TGTGCCAGTAGTGAATTTGACAGGGCAGGAAGGCAGTTCTTC
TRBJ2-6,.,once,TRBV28,CASSTPLGSSSGANVLTF,TGTGCCAGCAGTACTCCATTGGGATCGAGCTCTGGGGCCAACGTCCTGACTTTC
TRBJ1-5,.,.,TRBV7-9,CASSPEGTPLWAQHF,TGTGCCAGCAGCCCAGAGGGGACTCCCCTTTGGGCCCAGCATTTT
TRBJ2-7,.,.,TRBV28,CASSLLNQNQGSYEQYF,TGTGCCAGCAGTTTATTAAATCAGAACCAGGGGTCCTACGAGCAGTACTTC
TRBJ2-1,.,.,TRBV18,CASSPLGERYNEQFF,TGTGCCAGCTCACCACTCGGAGAGAGGTACAATGAGCAGTTCTTC
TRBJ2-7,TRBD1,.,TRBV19,CASSNRGAYEQYF,TGTGCCAGTAGCAACAGGGGTGCCTACGAGCAGTACTTC
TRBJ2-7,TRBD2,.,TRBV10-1,CASSEWPSGYEQYF,TGCGCCAGCAGTGAATGGCCTAGCGGGTACGAGCAGTACTTC
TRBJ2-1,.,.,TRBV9,CASSVGGGGRDEQFF,TGTGCCAGCAGCGTAGGTGGAGGGGGAAGGGATGAGCAGTTCTTC
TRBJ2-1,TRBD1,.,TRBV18,CASSPPTGYYNEQFF,TGTGCCAGCTCACCACCGACAGGGTACTACAATGAGCAGTTCTTC
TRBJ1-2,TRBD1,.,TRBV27,CASSSGGAYGYTF,TGTGCCAGCAGTTCAGGGGGCGCCTATGGCTACACCTTC
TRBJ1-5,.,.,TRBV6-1,CASTDFGGSNQPQHF,TGTGCCAGCACTGACTTCGGGGGGAGCAATCAGCCCCAGCATTTT
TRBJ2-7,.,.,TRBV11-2,CASSGGFTYEQYF,TGTGCCAGCAGTGGGGGGTTCACCTACGAGCAGTACTTC
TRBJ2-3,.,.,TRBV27,CASTPLSGLPTDTQYF,TGTGCCAGCACCCCCCTCTCCGGCCTCCCCACAGATACGCAGTATTTT
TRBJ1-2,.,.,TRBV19,CASSIGPLDYGYTF,TGTGCCAGTAGTATTGGTCCACTGGACTATGGCTACACCTTC
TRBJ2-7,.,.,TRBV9,CASSSSGVSSYEQYF,TGTGCCAGCAGCTCAAGTGGGGTGAGCTCCTACGAGCAGTACTTC
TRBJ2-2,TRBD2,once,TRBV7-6,CASSLTWGQREGLSGELFF,TGTGCCAGCAGCCTTACTTGGGGCCAGCGGGAGGGCCTTTCCGGGGAGCTGTTTTTT
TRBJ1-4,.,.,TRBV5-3,CARSSPRTETTNEKLFF,TGTGCCAGAAGCTCGCCCCGGACAGAAACAACTAATGAAAAACTGTTTTTT
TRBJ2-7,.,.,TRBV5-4,CASIRAGNPYEQYF,TGTGCCAGCATCCGAGCGGGTAATCCCTACGAGCAGTACTTC
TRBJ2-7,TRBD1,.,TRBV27,CASSSSGTGFYEQYF,TGTGCCAGCAGTTCATCCGGGACAGGGTTCTACGAGCAGTACTTC
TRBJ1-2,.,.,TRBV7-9,CASSPTPGQPEDYGYTF,TGTGCCAGCAGCCCGACCCCCGGACAGCCAGAGGACTATGGCTACACCTTC
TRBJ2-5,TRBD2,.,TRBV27,CASSPRLALGETQYF,TGTGCCAGCAGTCCAAGACTAGCGCTAGGAGAGACCCAGTACTTC